Here is one T cell receptor (beta chain) with its context. It lacks a known antigen. Within one base of it there is no much larger clone, and no base qualities were kept. This entry is derived from a study of T cell changes during pregnancy in multiple sclerosis (dated by TCRdb to 2018 to 2020). As for the study more broadly: In women with multiple sclerosis, the researchers looked at how the T cell repertoire shifted as pregnancy progressed.

Library construction relied on the immunoSEQ multiplex PCR assay. Here the immuneACCESS table is served through TCRdb, limited to in-frame sequences with V and J called. Missing clones are a known gap in these copies; in checked studies unresolved V genes cover under half, and the rest lacks a known reason. This sample holds tens of thousands of clones; over 80% were observed only once. Approximately 7.9% of the sample belongs to the ten largest clones. The TCR sequence derives from a female donor with multiple sclerosis, enrolled in a pregnancy study. The specimen comprised CD8+ T cells from peripheral blood mononuclear cells, sampled before pregnancy.

CDR3 protein: CASSLFQRQTGTADSGNTIYF. The base sequence is TGCGCCAGCAGCCTTTTTCAGCGCCAAACCGGGACTGCCGACTCTGGAAACACCATATATTTT. The V and J segments used are TRBV4-3 and TRBJ1-3, with TRBD1 perhaps the D gene, on 5 matching bases. The trim is 4 bases for V and 0 bases for J, with a gap of 28 bases between the germline ends. For CDR1 and CDR2, the germline V gene lists LGHNA and YSLEER. The CDR3 runs 21 residues from the cysteine to the phenylalanine. The only DNA kept is the CDR3, 63 bases in frame from the first base.